Described below is a single TCR beta chain sequence and its context. These data are taken from a study of blood T cell repertoires in COVID-19. Overall study: PBMCs, B-cell-depleted T cells, or T cells provided the cDNA or gDNA that made up the material.

This CDR3 is 12 amino acids long. V gave up 8 bases and J gave up 4 bases, with 11 bases separating them. The germline V gene has CDR1 SNHLY and CDR2 FYNNEI. TCRdb's copy holds only in-frame clones and misses some; the assay was immunoSEQ multiplex PCR. The sample contains 250,000 to 350,000 clones, about nine tenths of which appear only once. Patients of the Seattle cohort, enrolled during active infection, were followed longitudinally. Sequencing used peripheral blood. This receptor was identified in a woman in her 30s with COVID-19, enrolled during active disease. This chain links TRBV2 with TRBJ1-2, with D possibly being TRBD1 (6 bases). The CDR3 coding sequence is TGTGCCAGCGCGGACAGTTTCTATGGCTACACCTTC. This translates into CASADSFYGYTF.